The entry below gives a single TCR beta chain sequence along with its context. Its cognate antigen is unknown. This sample is part of a study of Ad26.COV2.S vaccination and SARS-CoV-2 variants. Whole-study findings and limits: Vaccine and placebo recipients had comparable breadth of non-spike TCRs. Measurements of TCR breadth and depth may have given underestimates of the total T cell responses.

Treatment denoted: some 19 received Ad26.COV2.S at low or high dose, single or two shots; several received placebo; per-sample allocation not given. On day 63 after the first injection, vaccine and placebo recipients gave samples. Expressing Wuhan-strain SARS-CoV-2 spike, an Ad26 vector served as the vaccine. The assay was immunoSEQ multiplex PCR, and TCRdb's table has in-frame clones only and misses some. Of some 340,000 clones listed, around four fifths are singletons. The sequenced sample was peripheral blood, obtained in a trial of Ad26.COV2.S vaccine versus placebo. This clonotype originated in a person aged 18 to 65 who received the Ad26.COV2.S COVID-19 vaccine or a placebo.

CDR3 nucleotides: TGTGCCAGCAGTTCATATCCAGGGGGCCTCTATGGTAGGGATACGCAGTATTTT. As protein: CASSSYPGGLYGRDTQYF. The rearrangement uses TRBV5-5 and TRBJ2-3; 8 nucleotides agree with TRBD1. The ends lost 5 bases at V and 6 bases at J; junction bases unmatched: 20. Germline CDR1 reads SGHKS; CDR2 reads YYEKEE (reference sequence). The CDR3 is made up of 18 amino acids.